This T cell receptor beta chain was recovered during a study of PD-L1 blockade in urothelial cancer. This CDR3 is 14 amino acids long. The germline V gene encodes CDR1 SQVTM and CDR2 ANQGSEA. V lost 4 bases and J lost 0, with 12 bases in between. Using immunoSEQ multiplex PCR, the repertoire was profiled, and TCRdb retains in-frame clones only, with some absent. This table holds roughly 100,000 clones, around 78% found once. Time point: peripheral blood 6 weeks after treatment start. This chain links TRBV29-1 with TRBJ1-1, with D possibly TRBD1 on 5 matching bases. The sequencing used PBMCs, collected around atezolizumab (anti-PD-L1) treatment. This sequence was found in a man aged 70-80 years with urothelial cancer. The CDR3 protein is CSVAEPGMNTEAFF. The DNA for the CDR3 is TGCAGCGTTGCAGAGCCAGGGATGAACACTGAAGCTTTCTTT. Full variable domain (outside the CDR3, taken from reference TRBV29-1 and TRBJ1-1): SAVISQKPSRDICQRGTSLTIQCQVDSQVTMMFWYRQQPGQSLTLIATANQGSEATYESGFVIDKFPISRPNLTFSTLTVSNMSPEDSSIYLCSVAEPGMNTEAFFGQGTRLTVV.